This TCR beta chain originates from a study of T-cell reconstitution after alpha-beta-depleted transplantation in children. The CDR3 totals 13 residues. V shed 5 bases and J 5 bases; nucleotides not matched to a gene: 6. From germline, CDR1 is SGHVS and CDR2 FNYEAQ. Researchers prepared the TCRbeta library using unique molecular identifiers, the study reports. TCRdb used MiXCR to reprocess the PCR reads, holding one entry per CDR3 protein. The sample consists of about 250,000 distinct CDR3 sequences, about 24% of them appearing once. This clonotype was observed a few times. The antigen remains undetermined. Overall study results and limits: The study reportedly traced alpha-beta T cells about two months after transplant to several hundred expanded graft clones.

The rearrangement uses TRBV7-6 and TRBJ2-7; 7 bases are a match to TRBD1. The receptor was isolated from a female patient aged 2-15 years who had a stem cell transplant for congenital amegakaryocytic thrombocytopenia, so the T cells may come from the graft donor. Here the sequenced sample was PBMCs, mostly from graft donor cells, taken 360 days after TCRalphabeta/CD19-depleted stem cell transplant. CDR3 sequence reads: CASSKDRVDEQYF. CDR3 nucleotides: TGTGCCAGCAGCAAAGACAGGGTCGACGAGCAGTACTTC.